The next 9 T cell receptor beta chains were all read from a single sample in a study of human T cells and chemical hapten exposure. TCRdb passed the RACE reads through MiXCR, listing each CDR3 protein once. The sample records roughly 49,000 distinct CDR3 sequences, approximately 4.5% being singletons. Time point in this sample: healthy volunteer bleed at 2 weeks. The authors extracted total RNA from unfractionated whole blood. Sequencing was carried out using whole blood. Receptor source: a female donor in good health. Some clones in this sample may be carry-over from other donors' samples.

This clonotype was counted many times. This chain connects TRBV20-1 to TRBJ2-3; D gene uncertain. CDR1 and CDR2 from the germline V gene are DFQATT and SNEGSKA (reference sequence). The length of the CDR3 is 13 residues. Trimming took 1 base from V and 0 from J, leaving 5 bases between them. In DNA form, the CDR3 reads TGCAGTGCTAGAGCGACTAGCACAGATACGCAGTATTTT. Residues: CSARATSTDTQYF.

This clonotype was recorded at least ten times. The chain is built from TRBV4-2 and TRBJ2-1; TRBD2 is a possible D gene (6 bases). Trimming took off 1 base at V and 6 bases at J, with 16 bases between the two ends. The CDR3 totals 16 residues. CDR1 is LGHNA and CDR2 is YNFKEQ in the germline V gene. The CDR3, as DNA: TGTGCCAGCAGCCAAGTGCTCGGGACTGGGGGCAATGAGCAGTTCTTC. Its protein product is CASSQVLGTGGNEQFF.

This clonotype was observed at least ten times. The V and J genes are TRBV10-3 and TRBJ2-7; D gene ambiguous. This CDR3 region has 12 residues. V dropped 0 bases and J dropped 6 bases, with 6 bases sitting between them. Germline lookup yields CDR1 ENHRY and CDR2 SYGVKD. The CDR3 spells CAISESGSEQYF. The CDR3 DNA reads as TGTGCCATCAGTGAGTCGGGCAGCGAGCAGTACTTC.

At least ten counts were recorded for this clonotype. The chain joins TRBV5-4 to TRBJ2-2; the D gene is possibly TRBD2 (5 bases). The V gene's germline CDR1 is SGHNT and CDR2 YYREEE (reference sequence). The V end lost 4 bases, the J end lost 1 base, and 17 bases lay between the germline ends. The CDR3 sequence is 17 residues long. As DNA, the CDR3 is TGTGCCAGCAGCACACCTCGCGGGCAGGAGAACACCGGGGAGCTGTTTTTT. As protein: CASSTPRGQENTGELFF. The variable domain in full, completed from reference TRBV5-4 and TRBJ2-2, reads ETGVTQSPTHLIKTRGQQVTLRCSSQSGHNTVSWYQQALGQGPQFIFQYYREEENGRGNFPPRFSGLQFPNYSSELNVNALELDDSALYLCASSTPRGQENTGELFFGEGSRLTVL.

The rearrangement links TRBV28 to TRBJ2-3; D possibly uses TRBD1 or TRBD2 (7 bases each). Trimming pared 2 bases from V and 8 bases from J, leaving 17 bases between. CDR3 length: 15 residues. The germline V gene has CDR1 MDHEN and CDR2 SYDVKM. CDR3: CASSLPQGGWGTQYF. As DNA, the CDR3 is TGTGCCAGCAGTTTACCCCAGGGGGGGTGGGGTACGCAGTATTTT.

With respect to this clonotype: This may be a read error: a much more frequent sequence differs by one nucleotide. The V and J genes are TRBV5-4 and TRBJ1-4, with TRBD1 matching over 9 bases. The germline CDR1 and CDR2 sequences are SGHNT and YYREEE (reference sequence). The CDR3 loop spans 18 amino acids. The V and J ends lost 3 bases and 7 bases, in that order; junction bases with no gene match: 16. The CDR3 nucleotides are TGTGCCAGCAGCTCGGCAGGGACAGGGACGGTGGTAACTGAAAAACTGTTTTTT. As protein: CASSSAGTGTVVTEKLFF.

The table lists this clonotype with many counts. J is TRBJ2-3 and V is TRBV29-1; TRBD1 matches 10 bases. This CDR3 is built from 14 residues. V shed 7 bases and J 2 bases; nucleotides not matched to a gene: 6. Per germline, CDR1 SQVTM and CDR2 ANQGSEA. CDR3 sequence: CSGTGTGATDTQYF. The DNA of the CDR3 is TGCAGCGGAACCGGGACAGGGGCCACAGATACGCAGTATTTT.

V gene TRBV29-1 combines with J gene TRBJ2-1; D uncertain. Between the trimmed V and J ends, which lost 7 bases and 0 bases, there was a span of 16 bases. The germline V gene has CDR1 SQVTM and CDR2 ANQGSEA. This CDR3 comprises 15 residues. The CDR3 coding sequence is TGCAGCGCCCCTAAGGCTCCAAGCTCCTACAATGAGCAGTTCTTC. Protein sequence: CSAPKAPSSYNEQFF.

This clonotype came up a few times. This chain joins TRBV7-8 and TRBJ2-1; D is unclear. The CDR3 contains 13 residues. Germline V gene data show CDR1 as SGHVS and CDR2 as FQNEAQ. Trimming removed 5 bases from V and 7 bases from J, with 12 bases in between. The CDR3 coding sequence is TGTGCCAGCAGCCCAAGCCTGGGGAATGAGCAGTTCTTC. Translating gives CASSPSLGNEQFF.